What follows are 27 T cell receptor beta chains derived from one specimen sequenced in a study of T cells in women clearing cervical HPV infection. Libraries were prepared by immunoSEQ multiplex PCR; TCRdb keeps only in-frame clonotypes and omits some of them. The sample yields around 21,000 clones, of which the top ten take up around 16%. The material sequenced was blood buffy coat. All receptors come from a woman between 18 and 70 years old with a cervical HPV16 infection that either progressed to CIN3+ or cleared (not recorded which).

Concerning this clone itself: The CDR3 goes on 3 residues after the read ends, and that part is filled in from the germline J gene. The V gene is TRBV9, the J gene TRBJ1-4; TRBD1 might be the D (5 bases). The CDR3 totals 16 residues. Per germline, CDR1 SGDLS and CDR2 YYNGEE. The sequenced part of the CDR3 DNA is TGTGCCAGCAGCGTAGGATCCGGCTCTGGGGCCAACGTA. Protein product: CASSVGSGSGANV. The whole CDR3 protein is CASSVGSGSGANVLFF. Looking up the rest from reference TRBV9 and TRBJ1-4 gives the full variable domain: DSGVTQTPKHLITATGQRVTLRCSPRSGDLSVYWYQQSLDQGLQFLIQYYNGEERAKGNILERFSAQQFPDLHSELNLSSLELGDSALYFCASSVGSGSGANVLFFGSGTQLSVL.

A remark on this clone: The read terminates 3 residues before the CDR3 end, so the remaining end is supplied by the germline J gene. The chain links TRBV6-1 to TRBJ2-3, with a weak D call TRBD2 (6 bases). The CDR3 consists of 14 residues. Germline assignment: CDR1 MNHNS and CDR2 SASEGT. CDR3 sequence: CASSEVGGNQPQYF. Partial CDR3 DNA: TGTGCCAGCAGTGAAGTGGGGGGAAATCAGCCG.

CDR3 loop: CASSQDSTSNTEAFF. The DNA read from the CDR3 is TGTGCCAGCAGCCAAGATAGCACATCGAACACTGAA. V gene TRBV4-2 combines with J gene TRBJ1-1, with D hard to call. The sequence runs out 3 residues before the end of the CDR3; the remainder is reconstructed from the germline J gene. V dropped 0 bases and J dropped 1 base, with 9 bases sitting between them. The CDR3 runs 15 residues. The germline gives CDR1 LGHNA, CDR2 YNFKEQ.

Turning to this clone: The CDR3 goes on 3 residues after the read ends, and that part is filled in from the germline J gene. This chain joins TRBV11-2 and TRBJ2-1, with D tentatively TRBD1 (5 bases). Germline V CDR1 and CDR2: SGHAT, FQNNGV. Trimming removed 2 bases at V and 5 bases at J, with 13 bases between. The CDR3 length is 15 residues. The CDR3 sequence is CASSLLGQLNNEQFF. The sequenced CDR3 bases are TGTGCCAGCAGCTTATTGGGGCAGCTTAACAATGAG.

Worth noting for this clone: Coverage ceases 3 residues before the CDR3 finishes, and the germline J gene fills in the end. The V call is TRBV4-1, the J call TRBJ1-4; D perhaps matches TRBD1 (5 bases). Germline values: CDR1 MGHRA, CDR2 YSYEKL. Trimming removed 0 bases at V and 1 base at J, with 9 bases between. The CDR3 runs 16 residues. CDR3 protein: CASSQEGVGTNEKLFF. CDR3 DNA (partial): TGCGCCAGCAGCCAAGAAGGGGTTGGAACTAATGAAAAA.

Concerning this clone: The read gets to within 3 residues of the CDR3 end, and the germline J gene fills in the rest. The chain uses TRBV20-1 and TRBJ1-2, with D possibly matching TRBD1 (6 bases). Deletions cut 5 bases from V and 2 bases from J, with 15 bases between. The CDR3 runs to 14 residues. In germline, CDR1 is DFQATT, CDR2 SNEGSKA (reference sequence). The part of the CDR3 DNA that was read is TGCAGTGCTCCTACAGGGCGTACCAACTATGGC. This codes for CSAPTGRTNYG. The entire CDR3 sequence reads CSAPTGRTNYGYTF.

About this clone: The CDR3 extends 3 residues past the end of the read, so its final part is completed from the germline J gene. The chain carries TRBV2 and TRBJ2-5, with D perhaps TRBD1 (6 bases). Germline V CDR1 and CDR2: SNHLY, FYNNEI. This CDR3 spans 13 amino acids. Trimming removed 6 bases from V and 5 bases from J, with 13 bases in between. CDR3 DNA, as far as it was read: TGTGCCAGCAGGGGGCAGGGGCTGGAGACC. Its translation is CASRGQGLET. The full-length CDR3 reads as CASRGQGLETQYF.

Regarding this clone: The read halts 3 residues ahead of the CDR3 end, with the missing end drawn from the germline J gene. The V and J genes are TRBV7-3 and TRBJ2-1, with a tentative D call TRBD1 (6 bases). V dropped 5 bases and J dropped 4 bases, with 15 bases sitting between them. Germline CDR1 and CDR2: SGHTA and FQGTGA. CDR3 length: 15 amino acids. The CDR3 protein is CASSITTGTYNEQFF. The CDR3 bases that were read are TGTGCCAGCAGCATCACTACGGGGACATACAATGAG.

In the case of this clone: The read falls 3 residues short of the CDR3 end, and the missing part is taken from the germline J gene. The genes are TRBV7-2 and TRBJ2-2; TRBD1 matches at 10 bases. Per germline, CDR1 SGHTA and CDR2 FQGNSA. The CDR3 sequence is 15 residues long. The sequenced CDR3 bases are TGTGCCAGCAGCTTATTGGGGACAGGGGTTGAAAAG. This encodes CASSLLGTGVEK. The entire CDR3 protein reads CASSLLGTGVEKLFF.

CDR3 DNA (partial): TGCAGTGCTAGCGGACTAGCGGGGGCCCTGAGCTCCTACGAG. It translates to CSASGLAGALSSYE. The full CDR3 reads CSASGLAGALSSYEQYF. The chain is built from TRBV20-1 and TRBJ2-7, with TRBD2 identical over 13 bases. The DNA ends 3 residues before the CDR3 does, and the rest of the CDR3 is filled in from the germline J gene. The V segment lost 3 bases and the J segment 0 bases; nucleotides outside the gene matches: 8. Per germline, CDR1 DFQATT and CDR2 SNEGSKA (reference sequence). The CDR3 sequence is 17 residues long.

Remarks on this clone: Read sequence stops 3 residues before the CDR3 end, and the germline J gene provides the missing end. The V and J genes are TRBV29-1 and TRBJ2-7; 10 nucleotides agree with TRBD1. The CDR3 consists of 13 residues. V trimming: 5 bases; J trimming: 5 bases; junction bases outside the gene matches: 6. Germline V gene data show CDR1 as SQVTM and CDR2 as ANQGSEA. The CDR3 bases that were read are TGCAGCGTTCAAAGACAGGGGGCGAACGAG. Translation gives CSVQRQGANE. The whole CDR3 reads CSVQRQGANEQYF.

This CDR3 reads CASSRLAGYTDTQYF. CDR3 bases read: TGCGCCAGCAGTCGACTAGCGGGGTACACAGATACG. The chain carries TRBV5-1 and TRBJ2-3, with 11 bases that match TRBD2. The read ends 3 residues early relative to the CDR3; the germline J gene fills the gap. The CDR3 runs to 15 residues. Germline assignment: CDR1 SGHRS and CDR2 YFSETQ. Losses at the gene ends were 5 bases for V and 2 bases for J; bases not matched to a gene: 4.

As to this clone: The read comes to an end 3 residues before the CDR3 does, leaving the germline J gene to fill in the end. This chain joins TRBV7-3 and TRBJ2-1; 9 bases align to TRBD1. This CDR3 spans 16 amino acids. The junction had 3 bases not matched to a gene; V was cut back by 3 bases and J by 0 bases. Germline lookup yields CDR1 SGHTA and CDR2 FQGTGA. This CDR3 reads CASSLGTGSSYNEQFF. The part of the CDR3 DNA that was read is TGTGCCAGCAGCTTGGGGACAGGGAGCTCCTACAATGAG.

With respect to this clone: Read sequence stops 3 residues before the CDR3 end, and the germline J gene provides the missing end. This sequence joins TRBV19 and TRBJ2-4; TRBD2 agrees at 12 bases. CDR1 is LNHDA, CDR2 SQIVND, per germline (reference sequence). The CDR3 is made up of 16 amino acids. CDR3 DNA, as far as it was read: TGTGCCAGTAGTACCCCACTAGCGGGGGGCCGGGGGGCT. Protein: CASSTPLAGGRGA. Given in full, the CDR3 is CASSTPLAGGRGAQYF.

On this clone: The read finishes 3 residues shy of the CDR3 end, and the germline J gene is used to complete it. The chain employs TRBV5-1 and TRBJ2-3, with D maybe TRBD1 (5 bases). The germline gives CDR1 SGHRS, CDR2 YFSETQ. This CDR3 comprises 15 residues. The sequenced part of the CDR3 DNA is TGCGCCAGCAGCTTCCGGGCAGGACAACAAGAGACG. Amino acid sequence: CASSFRAGQQET. In full, the CDR3 is CASSFRAGQQETQYF. Based on the CDR3 plus reference TRBV5-1 and TRBJ2-3, the full variable domain is KAGVTQTPRYLIKTRGQQVTLSCSPISGHRSVSWYQQTPGQGLQFLFEYFSETQRNKGNFPGRFSGRQFSNSRSEMNVSTLELGDSALYLCASSFRAGQQETQYFGPGTRLTVL.

A note on this clone: The read terminates 3 residues before the CDR3 end, so the remaining end is supplied by the germline J gene. This chain uses TRBV4-1 with TRBJ2-5, with 12 nucleotides matching TRBD2. Germline CDR1 reads MGHRA; CDR2 reads YSYEKL. This CDR3 has 17 amino acids. The J segment lost 2 bases and the V segment lost 0 bases, leaving 4 bases of the junction unmatched. The CDR3 DNA, read in part, is TGCGCCAGCAGCCAAGATTCCCTAGCGGGGGGGCAAGAGACC. It yields the protein CASSQDSLAGGQET. The complete CDR3 reads CASSQDSLAGGQETQYF.

Note on this clone: Read sequence stops 3 residues before the CDR3 end, and the germline J gene provides the missing end. V and J are TRBV5-1 and TRBJ2-5; TRBD2 might be the D (6 bases). Germline CDR1 reads SGHRS; CDR2 reads YFSETQ. The CDR3 has 14 residues. Trimming pared 1 base from V and 5 bases from J, leaving 12 bases between. This chain's CDR3 is CASSLRGELETQYF. The DNA read from the CDR3 is TGCGCCAGCAGCTTGCGCGGGGAGTTGGAGACC.

CDR3 sequence: CASSSGALQETQYF. Incomplete CDR3 DNA: TGTGCCAGCAGCTCAGGGGCACTCCAAGAGACC. V usage is TRBV14 and J usage is TRBJ2-5; tentative D call: TRBD1 (6 bases). The read ends 3 residues before the CDR3 terminus; that terminus is restored from the germline J gene. CDR3 length equals 14 residues. The ends were cut back, 5 bases at V and 1 base at J, with 11 bases in the middle. Germline V gene sequence: CDR1 SGHDN, CDR2 FVKESK.

As to this clone: The read stops 3 residues short of the end of the CDR3; the missing end is completed from the germline J gene. This chain uses TRBV20-1 with TRBJ2-7; 10 bases are shared with TRBD1. The CDR3 spans 12 residues. V was clipped by 5 bases and J by 3 bases; unmatched bases: 1. Germline values: CDR1 DFQATT, CDR2 SNEGSKA (reference sequence). CDR3 region: CSARTGGYEQYF. The sequenced CDR3 bases are TGCAGTGCTCGGACAGGGGGCTACGAG.

CDR3 bases read: TGTGCCAGCAGAGGACTAGCGGGGGGATACGAC. Residues: CASRGLAGGYD. The whole CDR3 reads CASRGLAGGYDYTF. The rearrangement uses TRBV6-2 or TRBV6-3 and TRBJ1-2, with D tentatively TRBD1 (5 bases). Read coverage stops 3 residues before the CDR3 terminus; the germline J gene supplies the remainder. Germline loops: CDR1 MNHEY, CDR2 SVGEGT. The CDR3 consists of 14 residues.

A word on this clone: The read ends 3 residues early relative to the CDR3; the germline J gene fills the gap. V usage is TRBV11-2 and J usage is TRBJ2-5; 8 nucleotides match TRBD2. J was trimmed by 5 bases and V by 4 bases; bases with no gene match: 3. This CDR3 spans 13 amino acids. Germline V gene data show CDR1 as SGHAT and CDR2 as FQNNGV. The part of the CDR3 DNA that was read is TGTGCCAGCAGCTCGCCGGGGGGGGAGACC. Its translation: CASSSPGGET. The full CDR3 protein reads CASSSPGGETQYF.

About this clone itself: The read terminates 3 residues before the CDR3 end, so the remaining end is supplied by the germline J gene. The V call is TRBV2, the J call TRBJ2-1, with 8 bases that match TRBD1. The junction had 0 bases not matched to a gene; V was cut back by 2 bases and J by 3 bases. Germline lookup yields CDR1 SNHLY and CDR2 FYNNEI. This CDR3 has 14 residues. CDR3 DNA (partial): TGTGCCAGCAGTGAAACAGGGGGCTACAATGAG. This encodes CASSETGGYNE. The whole CDR3 protein reads CASSETGGYNEQFF.

Notes on this clone: The read stops 3 residues short of the end of the CDR3; the missing end is completed from the germline J gene. V and J are TRBV5-1 and TRBJ2-2; 8 bases line up with TRBD1. The CDR3 totals 12 residues. Germline lookup yields CDR1 SGHRS and CDR2 YFSETQ. CDR3 DNA (partial): TGCGCCAGCAGCATGACAGGGGCAAAG. Its translation is CASSMTGAK. The whole CDR3 region reads CASSMTGAKLFF.

With regard to this clone: The read terminates 3 residues ahead of where the CDR3 ends, so the germline J gene completes it. The chain recombines TRBV7-9 with TRBJ2-5; 9 positions agree with TRBD1. The J segment lost 3 bases and the V segment lost 1 base, leaving 3 bases of the junction unmatched. The germline V gene has CDR1 SEHNR and CDR2 FQNEAQ (reference sequence). The CDR3 loop spans 15 amino acids. The CDR3 here is CASSLGGTGKETQYF. The covered CDR3 bases are TGTGCCAGCAGCTTAGGGGGGACAGGGAAAGAGACC.

Regarding this clone: The read terminates 3 residues ahead of where the CDR3 ends, so the germline J gene completes it. This chain connects TRBV5-1 to TRBJ2-2, with D possibly being TRBD1 (5 bases). The V gene's germline CDR1 is SGHRS and CDR2 YFSETQ. CDR3 length: 16 amino acids. The CDR3 here is CASSWSSDSGANVLFF. CDR3 DNA, as far as it was read: TGCGCCAGCAGCTGGTCGAGCGACTCTGGGGCCAACGTG.

As for this clone: The CDR3 extends 3 residues past the end of the read, so its final part is completed from the germline J gene. The chain joins TRBV18 to TRBJ2-5, with 7 bases aligning to TRBD1. V was clipped by 3 bases and J by 3 bases; unmatched bases: 10. The CDR3 consists of 16 residues. Germline V gene lookup returns CDR1 KGHSH and CDR2 LQKENI. The CDR3 loop reads CASSPYPRQGEETQYF. The CDR3 bases that were read are TGTGCCAGCTCACCCTACCCCAGACAGGGAGAAGAGACC.

Details on this clone: The read ends 3 residues shy of where the CDR3 ends; the end is completed using the germline J gene. This chain links TRBV5-1 with TRBJ2-3; a possible D gene is TRBD2 (6 bases). Trimming left V 0 bases short and J 1 base short, with 12 bases between. Per the germline V gene, CDR1 is SGHRS and CDR2 is YFSETQ. CDR3 length: 16 amino acids. The CDR3 DNA, read in part, is TGCGCCAGCAGCTTGGCGTACGGAGGGGGCACAGATACG. This encodes CASSLAYGGGTDT. The entire CDR3 reads CASSLAYGGGTDTQYF.